This T cell receptor (beta chain) appears in the sequencing data of a study of T cell responses to AZD1222 COVID-19 vaccine (dated by TCRdb to the early 2020s). Some background on the complete study: Because spike-specific TCR depth and breadth did not differ between the two schedules, AZD1222 recipients who got a second dose at roughly 4 weeks were pooled with those who got a second dose at roughly 12 weeks. TCR sequencing covered 233 trial participants: around 210 given two doses of AZD1222 and 26 given two doses of MenACWY control vaccine. Trial participants were enrolled by age into subgroups of 18-55, 56-69 and 70-plus years, and around 150, 29 and 61 TCR-sequenced participants, respectively, were included in these subgroups.

Counted from cysteine to phenylalanine, this CDR3 has 14 amino acids. Just the 42-base CDR3 DNA is kept, in frame starting at base 1. V is cut back by 4 bases and J by 5 bases, with 3 bases in the junction unmatched. Per the germline V gene, KGHDR is the CDR1 and SFDVKD is the CDR2. The CDR3 regions of human TCRbeta chains were analyzed by immunosequencing. From the authors' description of their analysis: TCRs in the repertoires were matched against a reference library of SARS-CoV-2-specific TCRs that had been generated with the MIRA antigen-specificity platform. Breadth was defined as the fraction of unique TCRs that were SARS-CoV-2-associated, and depth was defined as the fraction of total T cells that were SARS-CoV-2-associated. Using the MIRA data, every spike-specific TCR was mapped to the spike region that the TCR reacted to and assigned to either a CD4 or a CD8 class. Log10-transformed breadth and depth values were compared by one-way ANOVA with Sidak's multiple comparisons tests. TCRdb mirrors the immuneACCESS table, restricted to in-frame sequences. Some clones are absent from its copies; in checked studies, under half trace to an unresolved V gene, and the reason for the others is unknown. Clone size and V and J calls were adopted from that table, with D and trimming inferred from the DNA. This sample has 95,000 to 150,000 clones in its table, and around 92% of those were observed once. The ten largest clones take up 3.5% to 4.5% of the sample.

The meaning of the sample's time point label: baseline before first vaccination. The vaccinee samples were drawn from two UK trials, COV001 and COV002, one of which was a single-blind randomized controlled phase 2/3 trial testing AZD1222 (ChAdOx1 nCoV-19) in healthy adults. For TCRbeta chain sequencing, PBMC samples from trial participants were taken at day 0 and at day 28 after the second dose. Study-level results and caveats: Conclusions about previously exposed vaccinees are limited, since just five to seven AZD1222 recipients were seropositive for SARS-CoV-2 at baseline. Because no day 14 peak-response samples were available, repertoires were characterized only after the peak T cell response. Most participants were white British and females outnumbered males, and the authors suggested that clonal diversity may have been underestimated. A significant rise in spike-specific TCR breadth and depth was observed after two AZD1222 doses relative to day 0 and relative to MenACWY recipients. The vaccine-associated CD4 TCRs covered the entire spike protein, and the dominant responses fell in regions 160-218 and 743-854. In the small 56-69-year group, the increase in depth fell short of significance, most likely because of low power. Reportedly, close to half of the unique spike-specific TCRs recognized epitopes lying outside the regions that are mutated in the B.1.351 and B.1.1.7 variants.

A note on this clone: Its specific antigen is unknown. No much larger clonotype is one base removed from it; base qualities were not supplied.

This clonotype was sampled from an adult in good health. The sequenced sample was peripheral blood, obtained on day 0 of AZD1222 vaccination. The chain was built from TRBV24-1 and TRBJ1-3; 8 bases in the middle match TRBD1. The CDR3 loop reads CATSDSGGRNTIYF. Read as DNA, the sequence is TGTGCCACCAGTGACTCAGGGGGCCGAAACACCATATATTTT.